This T cell receptor beta chain was observed in a study of sequential checkpoint blockade in melanoma (dated 2019 in TCRdb). Notes on the research overall: Patients were assigned by 1:1 randomization to either first-line nivolumab followed by ipilimumab (arm A) or ipilimumab followed by nivolumab (arm B). Maintenance nivolumab came after both trial sequences.

TCRbeta CDR3 regions were immunosequenced from genomic DNA with the immunoSEQ Assay. Genomic DNA was amplified by bias-controlled multiplex PCR before high-throughput sequencing. In the paper's pipeline: To quantify the absolute abundance of each unique TCRbeta CDR3 region, the sequences were collapsed and filtered. Clonality, defined as 1 minus Pielou's evenness, was calculated using only productive rearrangements. Clones with significantly greater frequencies in on-treatment versus baseline samples were identified using a previously published method. As stored in TCRdb, this immuneACCESS dataset retains in-frame rearrangements with V and J assigned. A fraction of the clones does not appear; measured against another copy, unresolved V genes explain less than half of the discrepancy, and the remainder lacks a known reason. V and J calls and clone size are those listed in that table; D and trimming were worked out from the DNA. Across this sample there are over 10,000 clones, with 82% seen only once. Of the sample, around 7.6% is held by the ten largest clones.

In the paper's terms, the treatment or condition label means: randomized to nivolumab then ipilimumab (arm A) or the reverse (arm B). None of the patients in the trial had previously been given DNA-damaging chemotherapy. On a FACS Aria II flow cytometer, live CD3+CD8+ cells that were negative for CD19 and CD56 were sorted from thawed PBMCs. Samples were obtained from patients with melanoma enrolled in CheckMate 064, a randomized, open-label phase II trial of sequential checkpoint blockade. Peripheral blood mononuclear cells were obtained through leukapheresis, purified using Ficoll-Paque, and frozen in human serum containing 10% DMSO. Immediately after sorting, the purity of sorted blood CD3+CD8+ cells was verified to be >98%, after which DNA was extracted. Regarding this clone: Its antigen is currently not known. No base quality information exists; no much larger clone differs at one position.

CDR3 length: 11 amino acids, cysteine to phenylalanine. Here the CDR3 DNA is all that survives: 33 bases in frame from base 1. From a lookup of the germline V gene, CDR1 and CDR2 are MNHEY and SVGAGI. The junction carries 8 bases between V and J, which are trimmed by 5 bases and 7 bases respectively. Points the paper makes about the study in general: The response-prediction model combining TCR metrics and mutation burden needs validation in larger, independent patient cohorts.

This material consisted of CD8+ T cells sorted from blood (inferred from file names), taken from a patient given nivolumab and ipilimumab in sequence. In this chain, TRBV6-5 is recombined with TRBJ1-2, and possibly TRBD1, on 5 matching bases. The TCR originated in a human donor with melanoma. This receptor has the CDR3 CASSTGGGYTF. The DNA reads as follows: TGTGCCAGCAGTACCGGGGGTGGCTACACCTTC.